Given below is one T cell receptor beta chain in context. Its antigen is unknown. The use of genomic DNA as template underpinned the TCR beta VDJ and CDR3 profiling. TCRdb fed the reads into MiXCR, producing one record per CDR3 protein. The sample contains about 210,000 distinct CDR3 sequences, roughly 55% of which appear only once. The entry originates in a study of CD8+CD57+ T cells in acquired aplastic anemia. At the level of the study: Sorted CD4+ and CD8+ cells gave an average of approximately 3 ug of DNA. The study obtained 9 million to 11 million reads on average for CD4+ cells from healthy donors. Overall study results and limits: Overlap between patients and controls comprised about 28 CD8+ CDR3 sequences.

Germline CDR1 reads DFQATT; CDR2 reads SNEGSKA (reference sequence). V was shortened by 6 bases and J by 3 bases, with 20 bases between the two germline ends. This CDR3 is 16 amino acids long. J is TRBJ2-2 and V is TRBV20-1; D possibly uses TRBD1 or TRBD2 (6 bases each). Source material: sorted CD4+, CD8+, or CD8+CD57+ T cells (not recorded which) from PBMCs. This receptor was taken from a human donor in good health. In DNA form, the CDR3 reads TGCAGTGCCCGGAACAGGGATGGCGGGGACACCGGGGAGCTGTTTTTT. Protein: CSARNRDGGDTGELFF.